This passage covers 27 T cell receptor beta chains from one sample sequenced in a study of blood T cell repertoires in COVID-19. Assay used: immunoSEQ multiplex PCR; TCRdb lists only in-frame clones, some missing. Of about 70,000 clones in the sample, roughly 70% were seen once. The sample taken for sequencing was peripheral blood. The receptors stem from a man between 65 and 85 years old with acute or convalescent COVID-19.

The DNA for the CDR3 is TGTGCCAGCAGTTTTAGCGTTCCTAGCAATCAGCCCCAGCATTTT. Its translation is CASSFSVPSNQPQHF. V and J are TRBV28 and TRBJ1-5; D not certain. Trimming cost V 3 bases and J 0 bases, with 9 bases left between them. This CDR3 is 15 amino acids long. CDR1 MDHEN and CDR2 SYDVKM come from the germline V gene.

This rearrangement joins TRBV24-1 to TRBJ2-7, with unresolved D. The CDR3 covers 11 residues. Germline assignment: CDR1 KGHDR and CDR2 SFDVKD. V shed 3 bases and J shed 10 bases, with 9 bases lying between them. The DNA of the CDR3 is TGTGCCACCAGTGATCCCTTTTCCCAGTACTTC. Protein product: CATSDPFSQYF.

The gene calls are TRBV25-1 and TRBJ2-3, with TRBD2 matching over 8 bases. This CDR3 is 15 amino acids long. The germline gives CDR1 MGHDK, CDR2 SYGVNS. J lost 2 bases, V lost 1 base, and 2 bases had no gene match. The CDR3 protein is CASSESSGFTDTQYF. The CDR3 DNA follows: TGTGCCAGCAGTGAATCTAGCGGGTTCACAGATACGCAGTATTTT. The whole variable domain, remainder taken from reference TRBV25-1 and TRBJ2-3, is EADIYQTPRYLVIGTGKKITLECSQTMGHDKMYWYQQDPGMELHLIHYSYGVNSTEKGDLSSESTVSRIRTEHFPLTLESARPSHTSQYLCASSESSGFTDTQYFGPGTRLTVL.

Comments on this clone: One junction end does not reproduce the germline sequence, and a read error may be involved. The V and J genes are TRBV28 and TRBJ1-2; possible D gene TRBD1, 6 bases. This CDR3 comprises 12 residues. The germline V gene has CDR1 MDHEN and CDR2 SYDVKM. The CDR3 sequence is CASSPALQGNNF. Here the CDR3 DNA reads TGTGCCAGCAGTCCTGCCCTACAGGGTAACAACTTC.

V is TRBV18 and J is TRBJ1-1; 8 positions match TRBD1. Losses at the gene ends were 5 bases for V and 0 bases for J; bases not matched to a gene: 8. This CDR3 has 16 amino acids. Germline V gene sequence: CDR1 KGHSH, CDR2 LQKENI. The chain's CDR3 is CASSTTGGTMNTEAFF. The CDR3 region has the DNA TGTGCCAGCTCAACAACAGGGGGAACGATGAACACTGAAGCTTTCTTT.

V usage is TRBV9 and J usage is TRBJ2-1; 9 bases are a match to TRBD2. The V gene end was trimmed by 0 bases and the J gene end by 4 bases; junction bases not matched to a gene: 5. The CDR3 loop spans 16 amino acids. The germline CDR1 and CDR2 sequences are SGDLS and YYNGEE. DNA of the CDR3: TGTGCCAGCAGCGTAGTCCCTAGCGGGACTTACAATGAGCAGTTCTTC. Residues: CASSVVPSGTYNEQFF. Full variable domain (outside the CDR3, taken from reference TRBV9 and TRBJ2-1): DSGVTQTPKHLITATGQRVTLRCSPRSGDLSVYWYQQSLDQGLQFLIQYYNGEERAKGNILERFSAQQFPDLHSELNLSSLELGDSALYFCASSVVPSGTYNEQFFGPGTRLTVL.

The rearrangement links TRBV28 to TRBJ1-2; unclear D gene. The germline V gene encodes CDR1 MDHEN and CDR2 SYDVKM. This CDR3 region has 13 residues. V was shortened by 7 bases and J by 4 bases, with 13 bases between the two germline ends. The CDR3 loop is CASTVSESYGYTF. DNA for the CDR3: TGTGCCAGCACCGTGTCCGAGAGCTATGGCTACACCTTC.

This clone was seen a few times. The chain couples TRBV18 to TRBJ2-2; D is unresolved. From germline, CDR1 is KGHSH and CDR2 LQKENI. CDR3 length: 14 amino acids. V shed 2 bases and J shed 3 bases, with 7 bases lying between them. The CDR3 reads CASSPSRDTGELFF. For the CDR3, the DNA is TGTGCCAGCTCACCATCCCGAGACACCGGGGAGCTGTTTTTT.

The rearrangement joins TRBV5-1 to TRBJ2-2, with 15 bases fitting TRBD2. The germline CDR1 and CDR2 sequences are SGHRS and YFSETQ. The ends lost 3 bases at V and 4 bases at J; junction bases unmatched: 7. CDR3 length: 18 residues. CDR3 nucleotides: TGCGCCAGCAGCTCGGGACTAGCGGGAGGATTAGGCACCGGGGAGCTGTTTTTT. Amino acid sequence: CASSSGLAGGLGTGELFF.

This clone was seen once. The chain is built from TRBV2 and TRBJ2-7; 9 nucleotides agree with TRBD1. The CDR3 contains 15 residues. V trimming: 8 bases; J trimming: 7 bases; junction bases outside the gene matches: 15. CDR1 and CDR2 from the germline V gene are SNHLY and FYNNEI. The CDR3 protein is CASLTPGTGRQEQYF. The DNA for the CDR3 is TGTGCCAGCCTTACCCCCGGGACAGGGAGGCAAGAGCAGTACTTC.

J is TRBJ2-1 and V is TRBV7-3; D is unresolved. Germline V lookup: CDR1 SGHTA, CDR2 FQGTGA. The CDR3 contains 11 residues. Trimming took off 10 bases at V and 9 bases at J, with 13 bases between the two ends. CDR3 sequence: CAIPPGGEQFF. DNA of the CDR3: TGTGCCATACCCCCGGGTGGTGAGCAGTTCTTC.

V usage is TRBV15 and J usage is TRBJ2-7, with TRBD2 matching over 7 bases. Trimming took 1 base from V and 1 from J; bases not matched to a gene: 1. CDR1 LNHNV and CDR2 YYDKDF come from the germline V gene (reference sequence). The CDR3 runs to 14 residues. CDR3 region: CATSRAGGSYEQYF. In DNA form, the CDR3 reads TGTGCCACCAGCAGAGCGGGGGGATCCTACGAGCAGTACTTC.

The chain couples TRBV24-1 to TRBJ2-2; 7 positions match TRBD2. The CDR3 has 18 residues. From germline, CDR1 is KGHDR and CDR2 SFDVKD. After removal of 5 bases from V and 1 base from J, the junction contained 12 bases not matched to a gene. In nucleotides, the CDR3 is TGTGCCACCAGTGGGTTTCATCCGGGGGGATGGAACACCGGGGAGCTGTTTTTT. As protein: CATSGFHPGGWNTGELFF.

The chain has TRBV27 and TRBJ2-1, with 8 bases aligning to TRBD2. Per the germline V gene, CDR1 is MNHEY and CDR2 is SMNVEV (reference sequence). This CDR3 has 14 residues. Trimming at V came to 6 bases and at J to 0 bases, leaving 1 base not matched to a gene. This CDR3 is CASRGLDSYNEQFF. CDR3 nucleotides: TGTGCCAGCAGGGGACTAGACTCCTACAATGAGCAGTTCTTC.

The CDR3 DNA sequence: TGTGCCAGCAGCTATCTAGCGGGAGGGCAGTTCTTC. It yields the protein CASSYLAGGQFF. The V and J genes are TRBV28 and TRBJ2-1, with 11 bases matching TRBD2. V dropped 6 bases and J dropped 12; count of bases not matched to a gene: 4. This CDR3 has 12 residues. CDR1 and CDR2 (germline): MDHEN, SYDVKM.

This clone appeared a few times. The V gene is TRBV7-6, the J gene TRBJ2-7, with TRBD1 identical over 9 bases. This CDR3 contains 14 residues. Trimming at V came to 5 bases and at J to 6 bases, leaving 8 bases not matched to a gene. CDR1 and CDR2 (germline): SGHVS, FNYEAQ. The chain's CDR3 is CASSPPGQGLEQYF. CDR3 in DNA: TGTGCCAGCAGCCCCCCGGGACAGGGTCTCGAGCAGTACTTC.

The J gene is TRBJ1-4, the V gene TRBV28; D uncertain. The V end was cut by 5 bases, the J end by 5 bases, with 12 bases between. The CDR3 runs to 14 residues. The V gene's germline CDR1 is MDHEN and CDR2 SYDVKM. In nucleotides, the CDR3 is TGTGCCAGCAGTCCCCTCCACTGGAATGAAAAACTGTTTTTT. It translates to CASSPLHWNEKLFF.

V is TRBV19 and J is TRBJ2-1, with D uncertain. The CDR3 has 11 residues. The ends were cut back, 3 bases at V and 6 bases at J, with 3 bases in the middle. CDR1 and CDR2 from the germline V gene are LNHDA and SQIVND (reference sequence). The CDR3 protein is CASSILNEQFF. DNA for the CDR3: TGTGCCAGTAGTATTCTCAATGAGCAGTTCTTC. The full variable domain, its missing parts supplied by reference TRBV19 and TRBJ2-1, is DGGITQSPKYLFRKEGQNVTLSCEQNLNHDAMYWYRQDPGQGLRLIYYSQIVNDFQKGDIAEGYSVSREKKESFPLTVTSAQKNPTAFYLCASSILNEQFFGPGTRLTVL.

Only one count was recorded for this clone. J is TRBJ1-5 and V is TRBV6-4; 7 bases match TRBD1. Germline lookup yields CDR1 MRHNA and CDR2 SNTAGT. The CDR3 consists of 13 residues. Trimming removed 6 bases from V and 6 bases from J; junction bases left unmatched: 5. CDR3 residues: CASSQGGGQPQHF. In DNA form, the CDR3 reads TGTGCCAGCAGCCAGGGGGGAGGTCAGCCCCAGCATTTT.

This chain uses TRBV15 with TRBJ1-5, with a tentative D call TRBD1 (6 bases). Per the germline V gene, CDR1 is LNHNV and CDR2 is YYDKDF (reference sequence). Trimming took off 6 bases at V and 5 bases at J, with 11 bases between the two ends. This CDR3 spans 13 amino acids. The CDR3 region is CATRLDSYQPQHF. The DNA for the CDR3 is TGTGCCACCAGGCTGGACAGTTATCAGCCCCAGCATTTT.

This chain uses TRBV11-2 with TRBJ2-7, with 7 bases identical to TRBD1. The length of the CDR3 is 14 residues. V lost 0 bases, J lost 5 bases, and 4 bases stayed unmatched. Germline CDR1 SGHAT, CDR2 FQNNGV. The CDR3 sequence: CASSLDRGNDEQYF. In DNA form, the CDR3 reads TGTGCCAGCAGCTTAGACAGGGGGAATGACGAGCAGTACTTC.

The V gene is TRBV6-2 or TRBV6-3, the J gene TRBJ1-3; D is unclear. V lost 5 bases to trimming and J lost 2 bases, with 10 bases between them. Germline V CDR1 and CDR2: MNHEY, SVGEGT. The CDR3 length is 14 residues. This CDR3 reads CASSIERPGNTIYF. The CDR3 nucleotides are TGTGCCAGCAGTATAGAGCGACCTGGAAACACCATATATTTT.

Here the CDR3 reads CASSTSGTGAEQYF. DNA for the CDR3: TGTGCCAGTAGTACATCCGGGACAGGGGCCGAGCAGTACTTC. The rearrangement links TRBV19 to TRBJ2-7; 10 bases map to TRBD1. V lost 4 bases and J lost 6; bases outside the gene matches: 6. In germline, CDR1 is LNHDA, CDR2 SQIVND (reference sequence). The CDR3 covers 14 residues. The full variable domain, its missing parts supplied by reference TRBV19 and TRBJ2-7, is DGGITQSPKYLFRKEGQNVTLSCEQNLNHDAMYWYRQDPGQGLRLIYYSQIVNDFQKGDIAEGYSVSREKKESFPLTVTSAQKNPTAFYLCASSTSGTGAEQYFGPGTRLTVT.

The rearrangement uses TRBV5-1 and TRBJ1-6; D perhaps matches TRBD1 (5 bases). Germline V lookup: CDR1 SGHRS, CDR2 YFSETQ. V shed 1 base and J shed 9 bases, with 14 bases lying between them. CDR3 length: 15 residues. For the CDR3, the DNA is TGCGCCAGCAGCTTGACTTCAGGGCCCGGTTCACCCCTCCACTTT. This encodes CASSLTSGPGSPLHF.

V is TRBV7-3 and J is TRBJ2-1; a possible D gene is TRBD2 (6 bases). Trimming left V 2 bases short and J 4 bases short, with 12 bases between. This CDR3 has 15 amino acids. Germline V gene lookup returns CDR1 SGHTA and CDR2 FQGTGA. The CDR3 nucleotides are TGTGCCAGCAGCTTATTCGGGAGCGCATACAATGAGCAGTTCTTC. This sequence encodes CASSLFGSAYNEQFF.

This clone showed up just a few times. This chain links TRBV6-2 or TRBV6-3 with TRBJ1-6; 8 bases are shared with TRBD1. J was trimmed by 7 bases and V by 5 bases; bases with no gene match: 4. This CDR3 comprises 14 residues. Per germline, CDR1 MNHEY and CDR2 SVGEGT. The CDR3 DNA reads TGTGCCAGCAGTCGACAGGGGTTAAATTCACCCCTCCACTTT. Encoded protein: CASSRQGLNSPLHF.

This clone was counted once. This sequence joins TRBV21-1 and TRBJ1-1; the tabulated D call, TRBD1, remains unverified against the DNA. TRBV21-1 is a listed pseudogene. The CDR3 length is 12 residues. The CDR3 region has the DNA TGTGCCATACAGACAGGGTCCACTGAAGCTTTCTTT. It encodes CAIQTGSTEAFF.